The 11 T cell receptor beta chains presented below share a single source sample, sequenced in a study of T-cell reconstitution after alpha-beta-depleted transplantation in children. The library targeted TCRbeta and was prepared with unique molecular identifiers. MiXCR, applied by TCRdb to the PCR reads, yields one record per CDR3 protein. The sample records just under 550,000 distinct CDR3 sequences, approximately 16% being singletons. This specimen was PBMCs from the stem cell graft donor, taken from the stem cell graft. These receptors were obtained from a human donor who donated a stem cell graft to a child with acute lymphoblastic leukemia.

This sequence joins TRBV6-5 and TRBJ1-2; no clear D. This CDR3 has 14 residues. The germline gives CDR1 MNHEY, CDR2 SVGAGI. V lost 2 bases to trimming and J lost 8 bases, with 15 bases between them. This CDR3 reads CASSYAPMGIGYTF. The CDR3 nucleotides are TGTGCCAGCAGTTACGCCCCCATGGGAATCGGCTACACCTTC.

The V and J genes are TRBV12-3 or TRBV12-4 and TRBJ2-7; D is unclear. The CDR3 loop spans 13 amino acids. V was clipped by 4 bases and J by 6 bases, with 13 bases between them. DNA for the CDR3: TGTGCCAGCAGTTGGGCAGGCCCCGGCGAGCAGTACTTC. This translates into CASSWAGPGEQYF.

This clonotype turned up a few times. This chain links TRBV11-3 with TRBJ2-2; 12 nucleotides agree with TRBD1. V shed 5 bases and J 0 bases; nucleotides not matched to a gene: 4. Germline CDR1 is SGHNT and CDR2 is YENEEA. The CDR3 is made up of 17 amino acids. The CDR3 DNA follows: TGTGCCAGCAGCCCGGGACAGGGGGCGCCGAACACCGGGGAGCTGTTTTTT. This encodes CASSPGQGAPNTGELFF.

For the CDR3, the DNA is TGTGCCAGCAGTTTAGCGGGTGTAGCACCAGATACGCAGTATTTT. Translation: CASSLAGVAPDTQYF. This chain links TRBV27 with TRBJ2-3; maybe TRBD2 (5 bases). V was trimmed by 2 bases and J by 4 bases, leaving 13 bases between them. CDR1 and CDR2 (germline): MNHEY, SMNVEV (reference sequence). The CDR3 runs to 15 residues.

This clonotype has at least ten counts. The chain employs TRBV27 and TRBJ1-6; the D gene is possibly TRBD1 (6 bases). V was cut by 6 bases and J by 6 bases, with 15 bases left in between. Germline V gene lookup returns CDR1 MNHEY and CDR2 SMNVEV (reference sequence). The CDR3 is made up of 15 amino acids. The CDR3 sequence: CASSWGNRANSPLHF. The CDR3 coding sequence is TGTGCCAGCAGCTGGGGGAACAGGGCTAATTCACCCCTCCACTTT.

The CDR3 sequence is CSVVQGATGELFF. The CDR3 region has the DNA TGCAGCGTTGTACAGGGGGCCACCGGGGAGCTGTTTTTT. V gene TRBV29-1 combines with J gene TRBJ2-2; 9 bases agree with TRBD1. Germline V CDR1 and CDR2: SQVTM, ANQGSEA. This CDR3 comprises 13 residues. The V segment lost 4 bases and the J segment 4 bases; nucleotides outside the gene matches: 1.

There are a few counts of this clonotype. This chain connects TRBV12-3 or TRBV12-4 to TRBJ2-7; 9 bases align to TRBD2. Trimming took 4 bases from V and 3 from J; bases not matched to a gene: 10. The CDR3 totals 16 residues. CDR3 loop: CASSSDVLAGFYEQYF. CDR3 coding DNA: TGTGCCAGCAGTTCGGACGTTCTAGCGGGGTTCTACGAGCAGTACTTC.

The V and J genes are TRBV20-1 and TRBJ2-2; 13 nucleotides line up with TRBD2. Germline V gives CDR1 DFQATT, CDR2 SNEGSKA (reference sequence). V lost 6 bases and J lost 7; bases outside the gene matches: 17. This CDR3 is built from 18 residues. The DNA of the CDR3 is TGCAGTGCCCGGGGACTAGCGGGACTTTCCTCGGGGGGCGGGGAGCTGTTTTTT. Translation: CSARGLAGLSSGGGELFF.

A few counts support this clonotype. CDR3 sequence: CASSDLTGYRSYEQYF. In nucleotides, the CDR3 is TGTGCCAGCAGTGACCTGACAGGGTATAGGTCCTACGAGCAGTACTTC. The chain combines TRBV6-1 with TRBJ2-7; 7 nucleotides agree with TRBD1. J was trimmed by 1 base and V by 3 bases; bases with no gene match: 9. CDR3 length: 16 residues. Per germline, CDR1 MNHNS and CDR2 SASEGT.

The rearrangement joins TRBV7-3 to TRBJ2-5, with TRBD2 matching 8 bases. V shed 3 bases and J 4 bases; nucleotides not matched to a gene: 4. The CDR3 consists of 14 residues. Germline CDR1 reads SGHTA; CDR2 reads FQGTGA. CDR3 sequence: CASSFGSGRETQYF. The CDR3 DNA is TGTGCCAGCAGCTTCGGGAGCGGGAGAGAGACCCAGTACTTC.

The chain recombines TRBV5-1 with TRBJ2-1, with TRBD1 matching 8 bases. Germline-derived CDR1 and CDR2 are SGHRS and YFSETQ. Trimming cost V 6 bases and J 11 bases; bases outside gene matches: 7. The CDR3 covers 12 residues. CDR3 region: CASTQGARKQFF. CDR3 coding DNA: TGCGCCAGCACCCAGGGGGCGCGTAAGCAGTTCTTC.